The 8 T cell receptor beta chains presented below share a single source sample, sequenced in a study of identical twins. TCRdb fed the 5' RACE reads into MiXCR, producing one record per CDR3 protein. Found here are 200,000 to 300,000 distinct CDR3 sequences, over 9.5% of them singletons; the top ten hold approximately 9.1%. Specimen: memory T cells sorted from blood. These receptors originate from a man over 45 in good health.

The V gene is TRBV9, the J gene TRBJ2-7, with D possibly matching TRBD2 (6 bases). The CDR3 has 14 amino acids. V was clipped by 0 bases and J by 5 bases, with 12 bases between them. In germline, CDR1 is SGDLS, CDR2 YYNGEE. CDR3 region: CASSVDGSYNEQYF. The CDR3 DNA sequence: TGTGCCAGCAGCGTAGACGGGAGTTATAACGAGCAGTACTTC.

This clonotype was recorded a few times. This chain connects TRBV7-2 to TRBJ2-2; TRBD2 aligns across 10 bases. The CDR3 extends over 15 amino acids. Germline V CDR1 and CDR2: SGHTA, FQGNSA. The trim removed 6 bases at V and 7 bases at J, leaving 8 bases unmatched. This CDR3 reads CASRTLAGVVGELFF. The CDR3 nucleotides are TGTGCCAGCAGGACCCTAGCGGGAGTGGTCGGGGAGCTGTTTTTT.

This chain links TRBV20-1 with TRBJ2-1; 8 nucleotides line up with TRBD2. The CDR3 is 14 residues long. Trimming at V came to 5 bases and at J to 6 bases, leaving 9 bases not matched to a gene. Germline lookup yields CDR1 DFQATT and CDR2 SNEGSKA (reference sequence). The CDR3 DNA is TGCAGTGCTCCTGATATGCTAGCGGGCAATGAGCAGTTCTTC. Translated, it gives CSAPDMLAGNEQFF.

This clonotype was seen ten or more times. CDR3 nucleotides: TGCAGTGCCACCGGGACTAGCGGGGGGTATGAGCAGTTCTTC. Translating gives CSATGTSGGYEQFF. The chain recombines TRBV20-1 with TRBJ2-1, with 15 bases that match TRBD2. The V segment lost 6 bases and the J segment 8 bases; nucleotides outside the gene matches: 5. Germline values: CDR1 DFQATT, CDR2 SNEGSKA (reference sequence). The CDR3 is made up of 14 amino acids.

This rearrangement joins TRBV28 to TRBJ2-2; TRBD1 might be the D (6 bases). Germline V lookup: CDR1 MDHEN, CDR2 SYDVKM. V lost 5 bases and J lost 7, with 17 bases in between. The CDR3 has 15 amino acids. DNA for the CDR3: TGTGCCAGCAGTCCCAACACAGGGATAATCGGGGAGCTGTTTTTT. Its translation is CASSPNTGIIGELFF. The full variable domain, completed using reference TRBV28 and TRBJ2-2, is DVKVTQSSRYLVKRTGEKVFLECVQDMDHENMFWYRQDPGLGLRLIYFSYDVKMKEKGDIPEGYSVSREKKERFSLILESASTNQTSMYLCASSPNTGIIGELFFGEGSRLTVL.

The chain has TRBV3-1 and TRBJ2-5; perhaps TRBD2 as D (5 bases). The germline V and J ends were trimmed by 1 base and 5 bases, with 14 bases remaining between them. The germline V gene has CDR1 LGHDT and CDR2 YNNKEL (reference sequence). CDR3 length: 15 amino acids. The CDR3 sequence is CASSQGGGLGETQYF. The CDR3 coding sequence is TGTGCCAGCAGCCAAGGAGGCGGGTTGGGGGAGACCCAGTACTTC.

This clonotype showed up many times. V usage is TRBV5-1 and J usage is TRBJ2-2, with a tentative D call TRBD1 (6 bases). Trimming removed 1 base at V and 4 bases at J, with 11 bases between. CDR1 is SGHRS, CDR2 YFSETQ, per germline. This CDR3 spans 15 amino acids. The CDR3 loop is CASSLQGRGTGELFF. The CDR3 DNA sequence: TGCGCCAGCAGCTTGCAGGGGCGAGGCACCGGGGAGCTGTTTTTT. Full variable domain (rest looked up from reference TRBV5-1 and TRBJ2-2): KAGVTQTPRYLIKTRGQQVTLSCSPISGHRSVSWYQQTPGQGLQFLFEYFSETQRNKGNFPGRFSGRQFSNSRSEMNVSTLELGDSALYLCASSLQGRGTGELFFGEGSRLTVL.

The chain combines TRBV3-1 with TRBJ2-3, with D perhaps TRBD2 (6 bases). Germline V gene lookup returns CDR1 LGHDT and CDR2 YNNKEL (reference sequence). The CDR3 totals 17 residues. The V end lost 2 bases, the J end lost 0 bases, and 15 bases lay between the germline ends. CDR3 in DNA: TGTGCCAGCAGCCAACCAGGGACTTCCTTTAGCACAGATACGCAGTATTTT. Translating it yields CASSQPGTSFSTDTQYF.